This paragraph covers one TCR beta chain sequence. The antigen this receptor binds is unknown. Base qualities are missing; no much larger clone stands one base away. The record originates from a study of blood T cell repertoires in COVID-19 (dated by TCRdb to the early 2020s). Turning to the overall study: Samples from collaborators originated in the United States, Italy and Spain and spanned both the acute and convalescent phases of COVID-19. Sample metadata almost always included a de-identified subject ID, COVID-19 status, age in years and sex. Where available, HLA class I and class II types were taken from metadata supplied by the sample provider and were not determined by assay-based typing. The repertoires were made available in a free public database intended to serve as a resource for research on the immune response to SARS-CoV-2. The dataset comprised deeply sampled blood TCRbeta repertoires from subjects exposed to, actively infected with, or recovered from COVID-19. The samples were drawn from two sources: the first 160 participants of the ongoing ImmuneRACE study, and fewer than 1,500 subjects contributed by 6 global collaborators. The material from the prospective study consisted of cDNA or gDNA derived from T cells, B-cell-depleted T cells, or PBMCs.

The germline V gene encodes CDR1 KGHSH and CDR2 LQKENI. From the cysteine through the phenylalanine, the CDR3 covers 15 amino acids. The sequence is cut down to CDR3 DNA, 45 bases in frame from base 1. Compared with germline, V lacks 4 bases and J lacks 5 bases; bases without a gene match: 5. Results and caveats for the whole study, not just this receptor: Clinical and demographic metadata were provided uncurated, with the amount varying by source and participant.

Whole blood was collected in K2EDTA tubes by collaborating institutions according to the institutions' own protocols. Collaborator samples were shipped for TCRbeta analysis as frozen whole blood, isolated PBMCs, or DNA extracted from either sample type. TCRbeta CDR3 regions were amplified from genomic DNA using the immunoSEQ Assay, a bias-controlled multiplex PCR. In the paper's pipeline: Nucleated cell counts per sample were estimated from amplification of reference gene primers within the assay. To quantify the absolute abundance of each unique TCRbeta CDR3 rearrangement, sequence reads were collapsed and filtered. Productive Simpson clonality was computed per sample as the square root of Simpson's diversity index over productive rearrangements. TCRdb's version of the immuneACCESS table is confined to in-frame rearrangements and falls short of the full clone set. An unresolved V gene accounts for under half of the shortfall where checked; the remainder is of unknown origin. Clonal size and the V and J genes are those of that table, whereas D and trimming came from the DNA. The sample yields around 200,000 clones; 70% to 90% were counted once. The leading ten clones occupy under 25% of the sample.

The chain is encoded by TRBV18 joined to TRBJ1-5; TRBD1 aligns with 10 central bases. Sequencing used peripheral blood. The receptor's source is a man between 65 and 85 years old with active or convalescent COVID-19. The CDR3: CASSLIGTGDQPQHF. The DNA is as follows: TGTGCCAGCTCACTTATCGGGACAGGGGATCAGCCCCAGCATTTT.